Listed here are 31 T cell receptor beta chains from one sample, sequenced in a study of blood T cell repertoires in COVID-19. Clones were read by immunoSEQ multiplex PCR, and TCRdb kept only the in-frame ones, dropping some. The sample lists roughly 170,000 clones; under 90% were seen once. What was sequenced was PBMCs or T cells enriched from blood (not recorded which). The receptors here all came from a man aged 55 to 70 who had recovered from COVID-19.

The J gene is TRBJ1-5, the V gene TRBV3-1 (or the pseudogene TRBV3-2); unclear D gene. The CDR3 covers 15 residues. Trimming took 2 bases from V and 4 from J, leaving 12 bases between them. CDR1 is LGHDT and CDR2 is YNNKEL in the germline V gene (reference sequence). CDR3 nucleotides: TGTGCCAGCAGCCAATCTAACAGAATGAATCAGCCCCAGCATTTT. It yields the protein CASSQSNRMNQPQHF.

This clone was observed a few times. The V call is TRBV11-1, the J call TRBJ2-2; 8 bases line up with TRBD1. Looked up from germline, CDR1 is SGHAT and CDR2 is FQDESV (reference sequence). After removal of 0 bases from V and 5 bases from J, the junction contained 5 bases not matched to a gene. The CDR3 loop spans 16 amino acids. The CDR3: CASSLAGTGRTGELFF. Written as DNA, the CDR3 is TGTGCCAGCAGCTTAGCCGGGACAGGTCGGACCGGGGAGCTGTTTTTT.

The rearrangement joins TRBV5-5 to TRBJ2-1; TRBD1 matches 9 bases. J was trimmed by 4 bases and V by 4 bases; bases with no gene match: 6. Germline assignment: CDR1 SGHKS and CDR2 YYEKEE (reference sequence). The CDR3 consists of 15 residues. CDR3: CASSIQGAEYNEQFF. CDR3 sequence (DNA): TGTGCCAGCAGCATACAGGGGGCCGAGTACAATGAGCAGTTCTTC.

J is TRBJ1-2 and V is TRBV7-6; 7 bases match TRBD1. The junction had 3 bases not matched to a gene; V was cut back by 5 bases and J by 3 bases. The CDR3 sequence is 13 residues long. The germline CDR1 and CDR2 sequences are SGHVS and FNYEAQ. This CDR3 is CASSPTGDYGYTF. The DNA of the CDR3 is TGTGCCAGCAGCCCTACAGGGGACTATGGCTACACCTTC. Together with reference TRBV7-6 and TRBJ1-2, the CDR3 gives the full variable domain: GAGVSQSPRYKVTKRGQDVALRCDPISGHVSLYWYRQALGQGPEFLTYFNYEAQQDKSGLPNDRFSAERPEGSISTLTIQRTEQRDSAMYRCASSPTGDYGYTFGSGTRLTVV.

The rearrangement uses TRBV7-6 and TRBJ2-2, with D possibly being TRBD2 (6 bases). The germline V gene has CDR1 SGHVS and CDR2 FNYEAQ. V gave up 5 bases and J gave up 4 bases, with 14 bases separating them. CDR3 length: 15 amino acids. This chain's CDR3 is CASSQTGEATGELFF. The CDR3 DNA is TGTGCCAGCAGCCAAACGGGAGAGGCCACCGGGGAGCTGTTTTTT.

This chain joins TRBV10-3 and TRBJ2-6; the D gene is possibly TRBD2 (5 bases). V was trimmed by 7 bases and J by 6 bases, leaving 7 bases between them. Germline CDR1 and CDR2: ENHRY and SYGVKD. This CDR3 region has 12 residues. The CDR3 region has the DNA TGTGCCATCAACGGGGAGGCCAACGTCCTGACTTTC. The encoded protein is CAINGEANVLTF.

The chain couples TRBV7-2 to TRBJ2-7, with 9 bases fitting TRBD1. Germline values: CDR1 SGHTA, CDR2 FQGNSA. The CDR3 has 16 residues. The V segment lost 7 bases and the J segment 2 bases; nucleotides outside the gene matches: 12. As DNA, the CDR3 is TGTGCCAGCATCCTGAGACCGGGACAGGGAACCTACGAGCAGTACTTC. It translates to CASILRPGQGTYEQYF. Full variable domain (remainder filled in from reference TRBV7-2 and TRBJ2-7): GAGVSQSPSNKVTEKGKDVELRCDPISGHTALYWYRQSLGQGLEFLIYFQGNSAPDKSGLPSDRFSAERTGGSVSTLTIQRTQQEDSAVYLCASILRPGQGTYEQYFGPGTRLTVT.

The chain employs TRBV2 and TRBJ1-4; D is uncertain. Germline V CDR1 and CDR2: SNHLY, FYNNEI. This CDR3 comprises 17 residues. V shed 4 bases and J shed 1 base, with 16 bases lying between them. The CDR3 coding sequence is TGTGCCAGCAGTGGTCTGTCGGGTTACGGAACTAATGAAAAACTGTTTTTT. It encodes CASSGLSGYGTNEKLFF.

The CDR3: CASTVRYGYTF. As DNA, the CDR3 is TGTGCCAGCACTGTCCGCTATGGCTACACCTTC. This chain links TRBV6-5 with TRBJ1-2; no definite D call. Germline V gene sequence: CDR1 MNHEY, CDR2 SVGAGI. Trimming took 7 bases from V and 4 from J, leaving 7 bases between them. This CDR3 region has 11 residues.

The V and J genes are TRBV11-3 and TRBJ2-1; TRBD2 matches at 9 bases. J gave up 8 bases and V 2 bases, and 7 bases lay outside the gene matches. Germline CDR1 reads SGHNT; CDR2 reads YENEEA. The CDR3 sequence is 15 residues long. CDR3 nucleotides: TGTGCCAGCAGCTTATCAGGGACTAGCAGAGATGAGCAGTTCTTC. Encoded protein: CASSLSGTSRDEQFF.

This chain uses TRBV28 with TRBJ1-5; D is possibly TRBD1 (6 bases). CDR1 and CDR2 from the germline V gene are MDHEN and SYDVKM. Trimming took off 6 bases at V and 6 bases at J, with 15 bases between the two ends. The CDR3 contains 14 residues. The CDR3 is CASSQGKGGQPQHF. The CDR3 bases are TGTGCCAGCAGCCAAGGGAAAGGGGGTCAGCCCCAGCATTTT.

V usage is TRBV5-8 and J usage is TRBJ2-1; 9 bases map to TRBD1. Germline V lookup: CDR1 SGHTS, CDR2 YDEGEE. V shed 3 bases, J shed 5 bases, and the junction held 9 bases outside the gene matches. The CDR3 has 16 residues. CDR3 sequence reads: CASSSLDRGSDNEQFF. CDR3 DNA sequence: TGTGCCAGCAGCTCCTTGGACAGGGGATCGGACAATGAGCAGTTCTTC.

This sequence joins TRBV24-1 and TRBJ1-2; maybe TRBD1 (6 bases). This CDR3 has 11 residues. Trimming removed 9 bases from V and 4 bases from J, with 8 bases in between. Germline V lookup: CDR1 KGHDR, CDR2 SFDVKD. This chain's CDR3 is CATGDTYGYTF. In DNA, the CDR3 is TGTGCCACCGGGGACACCTATGGCTACACCTTC.

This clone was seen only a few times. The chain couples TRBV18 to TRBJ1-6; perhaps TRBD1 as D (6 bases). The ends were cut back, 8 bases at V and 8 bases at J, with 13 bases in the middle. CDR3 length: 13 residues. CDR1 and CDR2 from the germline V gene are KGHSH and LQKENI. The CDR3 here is CASGQGIDSPLHF. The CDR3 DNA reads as TGTGCCAGCGGCCAGGGGATTGATTCACCCCTCCACTTT.

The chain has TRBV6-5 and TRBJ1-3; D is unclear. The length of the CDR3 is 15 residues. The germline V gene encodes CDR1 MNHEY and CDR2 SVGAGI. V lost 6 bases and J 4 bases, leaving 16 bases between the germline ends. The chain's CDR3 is CASSPSFLNGNTIYF. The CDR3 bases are TGTGCCAGCAGCCCCAGTTTCTTAAACGGAAACACCATATATTTT.

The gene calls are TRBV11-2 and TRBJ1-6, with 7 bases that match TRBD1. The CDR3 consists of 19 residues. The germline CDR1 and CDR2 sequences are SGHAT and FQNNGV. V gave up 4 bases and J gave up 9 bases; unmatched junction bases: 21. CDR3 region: CASSSLSLQGPRGGSPLHF. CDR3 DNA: TGTGCCAGCAGCTCACTATCGCTACAGGGGCCTCGGGGGGGTTCACCCCTCCACTTT. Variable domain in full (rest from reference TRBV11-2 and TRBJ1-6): EAGVAQSPRYKIIEKRQSVAFWCNPISGHATLYWYQQILGQGPKLLIQFQNNGVVDDSQLPKDRFSAERLKGVDSTLKIQPAKLEDSAVYLCASSSLSLQGPRGGSPLHFGNGTRLTVT.

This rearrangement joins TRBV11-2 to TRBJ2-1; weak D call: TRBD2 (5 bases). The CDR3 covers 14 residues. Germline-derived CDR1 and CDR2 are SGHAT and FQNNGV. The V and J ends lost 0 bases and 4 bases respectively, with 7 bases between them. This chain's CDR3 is CASSLDPGYNEQFF. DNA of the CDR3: TGTGCCAGCAGCTTAGATCCGGGGTACAATGAGCAGTTCTTC. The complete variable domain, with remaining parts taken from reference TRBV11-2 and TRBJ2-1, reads EAGVAQSPRYKIIEKRQSVAFWCNPISGHATLYWYQQILGQGPKLLIQFQNNGVVDDSQLPKDRFSAERLKGVDSTLKIQPAKLEDSAVYLCASSLDPGYNEQFFGPGTRLTVL.

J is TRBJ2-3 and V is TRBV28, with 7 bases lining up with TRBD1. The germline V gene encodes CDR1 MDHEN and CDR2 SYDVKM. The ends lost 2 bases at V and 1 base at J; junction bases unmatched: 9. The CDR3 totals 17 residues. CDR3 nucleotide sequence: TGTGCCAGCAGTTTACGCCCGGGTCAGGGGGGCACAGATACGCAGTATTTT. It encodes CASSLRPGQGGTDTQYF.

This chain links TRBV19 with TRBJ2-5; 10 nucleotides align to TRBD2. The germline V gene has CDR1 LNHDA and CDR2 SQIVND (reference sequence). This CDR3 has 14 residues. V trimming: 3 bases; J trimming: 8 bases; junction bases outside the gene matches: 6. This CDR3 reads CASSIMASGRTQYF. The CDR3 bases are TGTGCCAGTAGTATTATGGCTAGCGGGAGAACCCAGTACTTC. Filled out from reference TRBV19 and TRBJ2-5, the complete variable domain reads DGGITQSPKYLFRKEGQNVTLSCEQNLNHDAMYWYRQDPGQGLRLIYYSQIVNDFQKGDIAEGYSVSREKKESFPLTVTSAQKNPTAFYLCASSIMASGRTQYFGPGTRLLVL.

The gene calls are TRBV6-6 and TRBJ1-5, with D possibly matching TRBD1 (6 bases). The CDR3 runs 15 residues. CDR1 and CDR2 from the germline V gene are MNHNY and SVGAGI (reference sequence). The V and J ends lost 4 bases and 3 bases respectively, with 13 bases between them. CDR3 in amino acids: CASSSLDSVNQPQHF. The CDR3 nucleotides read TGTGCCAGCAGTTCCCTGGACAGTGTCAATCAGCCCCAGCATTTT.

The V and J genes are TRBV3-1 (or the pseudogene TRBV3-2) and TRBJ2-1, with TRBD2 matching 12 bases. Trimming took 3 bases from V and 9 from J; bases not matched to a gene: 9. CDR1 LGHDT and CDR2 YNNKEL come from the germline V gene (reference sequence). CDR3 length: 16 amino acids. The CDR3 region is CASSQGTSGLVGEQFF. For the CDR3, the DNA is TGTGCCAGCAGCCAGGGGACTAGCGGGTTGGTAGGTGAGCAGTTCTTC.

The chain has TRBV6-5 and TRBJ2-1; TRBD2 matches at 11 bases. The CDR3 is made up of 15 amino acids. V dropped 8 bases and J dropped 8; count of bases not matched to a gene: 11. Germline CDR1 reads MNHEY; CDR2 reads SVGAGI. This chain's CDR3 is CASGISGRAGDEQFF. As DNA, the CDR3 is TGTGCCAGCGGGATTAGCGGGAGGGCGGGCGATGAGCAGTTCTTC.

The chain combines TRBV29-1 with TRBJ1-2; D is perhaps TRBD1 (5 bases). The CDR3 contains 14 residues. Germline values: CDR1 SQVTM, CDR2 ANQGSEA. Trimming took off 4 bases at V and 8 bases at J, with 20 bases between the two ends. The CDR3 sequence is CSVVGAGVGLGYTF. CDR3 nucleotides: TGCAGCGTTGTCGGCGCGGGGGTGGGTCTCGGCTACACCTTC.

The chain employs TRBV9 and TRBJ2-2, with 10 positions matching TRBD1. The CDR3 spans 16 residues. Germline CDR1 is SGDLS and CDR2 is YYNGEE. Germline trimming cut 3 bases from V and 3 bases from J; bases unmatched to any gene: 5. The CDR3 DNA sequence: TGTGCCAGCAGCGCAACCGGGACAGGGGACACCGGGGAGCTGTTTTTT. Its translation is CASSATGTGDTGELFF.

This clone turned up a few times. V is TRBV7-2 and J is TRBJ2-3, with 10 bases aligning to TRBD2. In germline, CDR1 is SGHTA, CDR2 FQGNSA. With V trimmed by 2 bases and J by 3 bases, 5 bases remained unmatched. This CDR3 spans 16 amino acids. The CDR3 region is CASSLYASGGTDTQYF. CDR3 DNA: TGTGCCAGCAGCTTATACGCTAGCGGGGGAACAGATACGCAGTATTTT. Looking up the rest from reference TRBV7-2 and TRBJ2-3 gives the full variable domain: GAGVSQSPSNKVTEKGKDVELRCDPISGHTALYWYRQSLGQGLEFLIYFQGNSAPDKSGLPSDRFSAERTGGSVSTLTIQRTQQEDSAVYLCASSLYASGGTDTQYFGPGTRLTVL.

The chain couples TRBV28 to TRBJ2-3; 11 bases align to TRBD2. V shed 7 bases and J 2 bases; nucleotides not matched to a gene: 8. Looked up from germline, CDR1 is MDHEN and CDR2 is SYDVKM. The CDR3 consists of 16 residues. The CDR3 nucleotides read TGTGCCAGCAACCACCCGGGACTAGCGGACACAGATACGCAGTATTTT. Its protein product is CASNHPGLADTDTQYF.

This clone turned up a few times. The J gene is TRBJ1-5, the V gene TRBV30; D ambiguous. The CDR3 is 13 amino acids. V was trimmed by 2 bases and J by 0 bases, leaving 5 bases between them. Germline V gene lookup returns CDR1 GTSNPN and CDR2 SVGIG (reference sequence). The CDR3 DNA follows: TGTGCCTGGAGTCAGGATAGCAATCAGCCCCAGCATTTT. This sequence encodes CAWSQDSNQPQHF.

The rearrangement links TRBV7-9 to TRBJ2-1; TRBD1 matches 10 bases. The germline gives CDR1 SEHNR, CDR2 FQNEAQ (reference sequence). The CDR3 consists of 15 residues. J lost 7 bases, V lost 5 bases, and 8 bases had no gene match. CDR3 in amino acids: CASSPGGTGANEQFF. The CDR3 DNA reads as TGTGCCAGCAGCCCCGGGGGGACAGGGGCGAATGAGCAGTTCTTC.

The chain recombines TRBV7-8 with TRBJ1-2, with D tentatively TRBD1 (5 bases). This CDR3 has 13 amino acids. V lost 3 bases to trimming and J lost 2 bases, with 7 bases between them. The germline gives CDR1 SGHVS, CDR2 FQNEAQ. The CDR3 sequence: CASSFQGNYGYTF. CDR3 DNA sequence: TGTGCCAGCAGCTTTCAGGGAAACTATGGCTACACCTTC.

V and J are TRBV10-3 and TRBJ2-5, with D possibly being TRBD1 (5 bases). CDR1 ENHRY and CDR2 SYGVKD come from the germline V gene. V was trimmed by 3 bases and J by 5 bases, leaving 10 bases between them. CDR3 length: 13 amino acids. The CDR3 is CAISEGAWETQYF. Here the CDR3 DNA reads TGTGCCATCAGTGAAGGGGCATGGGAGACCCAGTACTTC.

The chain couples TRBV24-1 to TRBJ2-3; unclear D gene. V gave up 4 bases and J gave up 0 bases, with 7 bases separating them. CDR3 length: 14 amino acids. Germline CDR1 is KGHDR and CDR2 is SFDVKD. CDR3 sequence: CATSETISTDTQYF. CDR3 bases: TGTGCCACCAGTGAAACAATAAGCACAGATACGCAGTATTTT.